This passage covers 12 T cell receptor beta chains from one sample sequenced in a study of cytomegalovirus exposure and HLA in healthy donors. PCR was performed using 60 Vbeta and 13 Jbeta primers. Data came from immunoSEQ multiplex PCR; TCRdb stores just in-frame clones and leaves some out. The sample table includes about 130,000 clones. Sequencing was done on a sample of PBMCs. The receptors come from an older woman in good health and CMV-seronegative.

The chain couples TRBV7-9 to TRBJ1-1; TRBD1 might be the D (6 bases). Trimming left V 1 base short and J 4 bases short, with 13 bases between. CDR1 is SEHNR and CDR2 is FQNEAQ in the germline V gene (reference sequence). The CDR3 length is 15 residues. Here the CDR3 DNA reads TGTGCCAGCAGCTTAGGGAATACAGGGTCCACTGAAGCTTTCTTT. Translated, it gives CASSLGNTGSTEAFF.

As for this clone: One junction end does not reproduce the germline sequence, and a read error may be involved. V and J are TRBV30 and TRBJ1-5, with 7 bases that match TRBD1. This CDR3 spans 14 amino acids. The V gene's germline CDR1 is GTSNPN and CDR2 SVGIG (reference sequence). CDR3 DNA sequence: TGTGCCTGGAGTGCCGGGACAGTTAATCAGTCCCAGCATTTT. This translates into CAWSAGTVNQSQHF.

V is TRBV5-6 and J is TRBJ1-1, with TRBD1 as a possible D gene (6 bases). Trimming shortened V by 4 bases and J by 0 bases, and 7 bases separated the two germline ends. CDR3 size: 13 residues. CDR1 and CDR2 (germline): SGHDT, YYEEEE. CDR3 loop: CASSDRLNTEAFF. DNA of the CDR3: TGTGCCAGCAGCGACAGGTTGAACACTGAAGCTTTCTTT.

The V call is TRBV10-3, the J call TRBJ2-7; 8 nucleotides line up with TRBD1. V gave up 0 bases and J gave up 4 bases; unmatched junction bases: 5. Germline CDR1 ENHRY, CDR2 SYGVKD. The CDR3 runs 15 residues. CDR3 residues: CAISESGQGKYEQYF. CDR3 in DNA: TGTGCCATCAGTGAGTCCGGACAGGGTAAATACGAGCAGTACTTC.

The V and J genes are TRBV11-3 and TRBJ2-7; 8 nucleotides match TRBD1. Trimming removed 5 bases from V and 1 base from J; junction bases left unmatched: 1. The CDR3 is made up of 13 amino acids. Looked up from germline, CDR1 is SGHNT and CDR2 is YENEEA. Here the CDR3 reads CASSRQGSYEQYF. The CDR3 nucleotides are TGTGCCAGCAGCCGACAGGGGTCCTACGAGCAGTACTTC.

As for this clone: Other DNA sequences in the same sample also yield this CDR3. The J gene is TRBJ1-3, the V gene TRBV5-1, with D perhaps TRBD1 (5 bases). CDR3 length equals 15 residues. Germline V gives CDR1 SGHRS, CDR2 YFSETQ. Trimming stripped 0 bases from V and 0 bases from J, with 7 bases between. The CDR3 loop reads CASSLAGGSGNTIYF. CDR3 sequence (DNA): TGCGCCAGCAGCTTGGCCGGGGGCTCTGGAAACACCATATATTTT.

This rearrangement joins TRBV6-1 to TRBJ2-7; tentative D call: TRBD1 (6 bases). Per the germline V gene, CDR1 is MNHNS and CDR2 is SASEGT. V was cut by 6 bases and J by 4 bases, with 16 bases left in between. The CDR3 totals 14 residues. The CDR3, as DNA: TGTGCCAGCAGAGAGGACAGCAATCGGTACGAGCAGTACTTC. As protein: CASREDSNRYEQYF.

Regarding this clone: A read error may account for a junction end that differs from germline. Different DNA sequences within this sample yield the same CDR3. The chain links TRBV15 to TRBJ1-1; 8 bases line up with TRBD1. This CDR3 is 15 amino acids long. CDR1 and CDR2 from the germline V gene are LNHNV and YYDKDF (reference sequence). CDR3 DNA sequence: TGTGCCACCAGTCCGCTACCGACAGGGGCCACTGAGGCTTTCTTT. Its translation is CATSPLPTGATEAFF.

The chain carries TRBV19 and TRBJ2-1, with 10 bases aligning to TRBD2. CDR1 and CDR2 from the germline V gene are LNHDA and SQIVND (reference sequence). This CDR3 spans 15 amino acids. After removal of 9 bases from V and 7 bases from J, the junction contained 12 bases not matched to a gene. CDR3 DNA sequence: TGTGCCAGCCGCCCAACCGGGACTAGCGTTAATGAGCAGTTCTTC. Translated, it gives CASRPTGTSVNEQFF.

The CDR3 loop reads CASSWGTTPEQYF. The CDR3 coding sequence is TGTGCCAGCAGCTGGGGGACTACACCAGAGCAGTACTTC. This chain links TRBV7-9 with TRBJ2-7; 7 bases fit TRBD2. The V and J ends lost 4 bases and 7 bases, in that order; junction bases with no gene match: 7. The CDR3 runs to 13 residues. From germline, CDR1 is SEHNR and CDR2 FQNEAQ (reference sequence).

The rearrangement joins TRBV11-2 to TRBJ2-7; 9 nucleotides align to TRBD1. CDR1 and CDR2 (germline): SGHAT, FQNNGV. With V trimmed by 5 bases and J by 3 bases, 2 bases remained unmatched. This CDR3 contains 13 residues. The CDR3 sequence: CASSRDRVYEQYF. The CDR3 DNA is TGTGCCAGCAGCCGGGACAGGGTCTACGAGCAGTACTTC.

The chain has TRBV5-1 and TRBJ2-7, with a weak D call TRBD1 (6 bases). With 2 bases removed from V and 6 bases from J, the gap between germline ends came to 15 bases. Germline V gene data show CDR1 as SGHRS and CDR2 as YFSETQ. There are 14 residues in the CDR3. CDR3 sequence: CASSFMDSTLEQYF. Written as DNA, the CDR3 is TGCGCCAGCAGCTTTATGGACAGTACGCTCGAGCAGTACTTC.